The 30 T cell receptor beta chains reported below all come from one sample, sequenced in a study of blood T cells in healthy people across ages. A second PCR of 7 to 11 cycles used a sample-barcoded 5' primer and a J-beta primer mix. MiXCR was run by TCRdb on the 5' RACE reads, yielding one entry per CDR3 protein. The data show around 650,000 distinct CDR3 sequences, with about 30% seen just once and 15% held by the top ten. Sequences were obtained from blood. These receptors originate from a woman of 80 years or more in good health.

This clonotype was counted a few times. This chain links TRBV28 with TRBJ1-5, with no clear D. The CDR3 has 15 amino acids. The germline V gene encodes CDR1 MDHEN and CDR2 SYDVKM. V lost 5 bases to trimming and J lost 2 bases, with 13 bases between them. The CDR3 bases are TGTGCCAGCAGTCGGGTGGGTCTGGGCAATCAGCCCCAGCATTTT. Residues: CASSRVGLGNQPQHF. Full variable domain (remainder filled in from reference TRBV28 and TRBJ1-5): DVKVTQSSRYLVKRTGEKVFLECVQDMDHENMFWYRQDPGLGLRLIYFSYDVKMKEKGDIPEGYSVSREKKERFSLILESASTNQTSMYLCASSRVGLGNQPQHFGDGTRLSIL.

This clonotype was seen many times. The chain links TRBV5-1 to TRBJ2-3; the D call may be TRBD1 or TRBD2 (5 bases each). This CDR3 region has 15 residues. V lost 6 bases to trimming and J lost 2 bases, with 16 bases between them. Per germline, CDR1 SGHRS and CDR2 YFSETQ. Here the CDR3 reads CASTGAPGLTDTQYF. The CDR3 DNA reads TGCGCCAGCACCGGCGCGCCGGGGCTCACAGATACGCAGTATTTT.

The sample holds many counts of this clonotype. The chain carries TRBV28 and TRBJ1-2, with 12 bases fitting TRBD1. From germline, CDR1 is MDHEN and CDR2 SYDVKM. The CDR3 is 15 residues long. Germline trimming cut 8 bases from V and 8 bases from J; bases unmatched to any gene: 12. This chain's CDR3 is CASGGDRGRLGGYTF. In DNA, the CDR3 is TGTGCCAGCGGCGGGGACAGGGGGCGCCTTGGGGGCTACACCTTC.

For this clonotype: Just one base apart from a much larger clone, this may be a read error. V usage is TRBV14 and J usage is TRBJ1-6, with D hard to call. The length of the CDR3 is 17 residues. Per germline, CDR1 SGHDN and CDR2 FVKESK. The DNA of the CDR3 is TGTGCCAGCAGCCAAGACTGGGATGGCGGCAAGAATTCACCCCCCCACTTT. Translated, it gives CASSQDWDGGKNSPPHF.

Ten or more counts support this clonotype. The chain uses TRBV20-1 and TRBJ2-1; D possibly corresponds to TRBD1 (6 bases). This CDR3 has 17 residues. The germline V and J ends were trimmed by 1 base and 6 bases, with 22 bases remaining between them. The germline CDR1 and CDR2 sequences are DFQATT and SNEGSKA (reference sequence). The CDR3 loop reads CSARGAIQGLASNEQFF. CDR3 nucleotides: TGCAGTGCTAGAGGCGCCATACAGGGATTAGCCTCCAATGAGCAGTTCTTC.

This clonotype was seen many times. The chain recombines TRBV29-1 with TRBJ1-6; D not certain. Trimming took 3 bases from V and 5 from J, leaving 8 bases between them. Germline CDR1 SQVTM, CDR2 ANQGSEA. This CDR3 contains 13 residues. CDR3 in DNA: TGCAGCGTTGACGTAGGCGATAATTCACCCCTCCACTTT. Its translation is CSVDVGDNSPLHF.

This clonotype was seen ten or more times. The chain employs TRBV19 and TRBJ2-6, with D possibly being TRBD1 (5 bases). This CDR3 contains 17 residues. V shed 2 bases and J shed 0 bases, with 11 bases lying between them. Germline values: CDR1 LNHDA, CDR2 SQIVND (reference sequence). The CDR3 is CASSITRASSGANVLTF. In DNA form, the CDR3 reads TGTGCCAGTAGTATAACCAGGGCGAGCTCTGGGGCCAACGTCCTGACTTTC.

This clonotype appeared many times. The rearrangement links TRBV15 to TRBJ2-3; D possibly corresponds to TRBD1 (6 bases). Per the germline V gene, CDR1 is LNHNV and CDR2 is YYDKDF (reference sequence). Trimming took off 1 base at V and 5 bases at J, with 10 bases between the two ends. The CDR3 totals 14 residues. The chain's CDR3 is CATSRGQAKDTQYF. The CDR3 nucleotides are TGTGCCACCAGCAGAGGACAGGCTAAAGATACGCAGTATTTT.

As concerns this clonotype: This clone may be a read error of a much larger clone one base away. This rearrangement joins TRBV10-2 to TRBJ2-1; a possible D gene is TRBD1 (6 bases). The DNA end is more similar to TRBJ2-7, so the J call may be wrong. Germline loops: CDR1 WSHSY, CDR2 SAAADI. The CDR3 has 16 amino acids. CDR3 protein: CASSSGTTSSYNEQYF. Written as DNA, the CDR3 is TGCGCCAGCAGCTCCGGGACAACGAGCTCCTACAATGAGCAGTACTTC.

This clonotype was counted only a few times. The chain carries TRBV13 and TRBJ2-1, with D uncertain. The CDR3 has 15 residues. V was pared by 0 bases and J by 3 bases, with 9 bases between. Germline CDR1 PRHDT, CDR2 FYEKMQ (reference sequence). The DNA of the CDR3 is TGTGCCAGCAGCTTAGGAGGGAAACGCTACAATGAGCAGTTCTTC. Protein: CASSLGGKRYNEQFF.

This clonotype has a handful of counts. The V call is TRBV7-6, the J call TRBJ2-5; a weak D match, TRBD2 (7 bases). Germline assignment: CDR1 SGHVS and CDR2 FNYEAQ. V lost 7 bases, J lost 5 bases, and 20 bases lay in between. CDR3 size: 15 residues. The CDR3 protein is CASKIRGGRAETQYF. For the CDR3, the DNA is TGTGCCAGCAAAATAAGGGGGGGGCGGGCGGAGACCCAGTACTTC. The entire variable domain, with the rest obtained from reference TRBV7-6 and TRBJ2-5, is as follows: GAGVSQSPRYKVTKRGQDVALRCDPISGHVSLYWYRQALGQGPEFLTYFNYEAQQDKSGLPNDRFSAERPEGSISTLTIQRTEQRDSAMYRCASKIRGGRAETQYFGPGTRLLVL.

The chain combines TRBV12-3 or TRBV12-4 with TRBJ2-2; 8 bases match TRBD1. V lost 6 bases to trimming and J lost 4 bases; unmatched junction nucleotides: 7. The CDR3 is 15 amino acids. The CDR3 DNA sequence: TGTGCCAGCAGCCAGGGGGCGCCGGGCACCGGGGAGCTGTTTTTT. Translating it yields CASSQGAPGTGELFF.

This clonotype was detected ten times or more. CDR3 sequence reads: CASSLVAGSGANVLTF. As DNA, the CDR3 is TGCGCCAGCAGCTTGGTTGCGGGCTCCGGGGCCAACGTCCTGACTTTC. The chain recombines TRBV5-1 with TRBJ2-6; TRBD2 might be the D (5 bases). The ends were cut back, 0 bases at V and 4 bases at J, with 11 bases in the middle. The CDR3 length is 16 residues. From germline, CDR1 is SGHRS and CDR2 YFSETQ.

The chain uses TRBV7-9 and TRBJ2-4, with D possibly matching TRBD2 (6 bases). The end of the DNA aligns better with TRBJ2-7, so the J call may be wrong. The CDR3 runs 12 residues. Per the germline V gene, CDR1 is SEHNR and CDR2 is FQNEAQ (reference sequence). CDR3 in amino acids: CASNPAGYEQYF. CDR3 DNA: TGTGCCAGCAACCCGGCGGGGTACGAGCAGTACTTC.

A remark on this clonotype: This clone may be a read error of a much larger clone one base away. The V call is TRBV20-1, the J call TRBJ2-3; D gene ambiguous. With 1 base removed from V and 4 bases from J, the gap between germline ends came to 9 bases. Germline CDR1 is DFQATT and CDR2 is SNEGSKA (reference sequence). The length of the CDR3 is 13 residues. This CDR3 reads CSARGSSADTQYF. The CDR3 DNA follows: TGCAGTGCTAGAGGGTCCAGCGCAGATACGCAGTATTTT.

The rearrangement links TRBV7-8 to TRBJ2-7; either TRBD1 or TRBD2 may supply D (5 bases each). V lost 6 bases, J lost 2 bases, and 17 bases lay in between. Per the germline V gene, CDR1 is SGHVS and CDR2 is FQNEAQ. This CDR3 is 15 amino acids long. The CDR3 sequence is CASSHRGDGTYEQYF. The CDR3 DNA sequence: TGTGCCAGCAGTCACAGAGGGGACGGCACCTACGAGCAGTACTTC. The complete variable domain, with remaining parts taken from reference TRBV7-8 and TRBJ2-7, reads GAGVSQSPRYKVAKRGQDVALRCDPISGHVSLFWYQQALGQGPEFLTYFQNEAQLDKSGLPSDRFFAERPEGSVSTLKIQRTQQEDSAVYLCASSHRGDGTYEQYFGPGTRLTVT.

Regarding this clonotype: A read error may explain this, as a much larger clone is one base away. The chain is built from TRBV20-1 and TRBJ1-6; 8 bases are shared with TRBD1. This CDR3 contains 14 residues. Germline V CDR1 and CDR2: DFQATT, SNEGSKA (reference sequence). Trimming removed 2 bases from V and 10 bases from J; junction bases left unmatched: 7. The CDR3 loop reads CSARWGQAGSPLHF. The CDR3 DNA follows: TGCAGTGCTAGATGGGGACAGGCTGGCTCACCCCTCCACTTT.

This clonotype appeared many times. The chain is built from TRBV28 and TRBJ2-7; TRBD1 matches at 11 bases. The germline CDR1 and CDR2 sequences are MDHEN and SYDVKM. The J segment lost 5 bases and the V segment lost 3 bases, leaving 12 bases of the junction unmatched. The CDR3 has 17 residues. CDR3 bases: TGTGCCAGCAGTTTCTTCAGACCGGACAGGGGGCGCAACGAGCAGTACTTC. Protein product: CASSFFRPDRGRNEQYF.

A note on this clonotype: A much larger clone differs from this one at a single base, so this may be a read error. The CDR3 DNA reads TGCGCCAGCGGCTTGGGGGGACGGCCTAGCTCTGGGGCCAACGTCCTGACTTTC. This gives the protein CASGLGGRPSSGANVLTF. This chain connects TRBV5-1 to TRBJ2-6; D perhaps matches TRBD2 (6 bases). This CDR3 contains 18 residues. Germline CDR1 is SGHRS and CDR2 is YFSETQ.

This chain links TRBV4-3 with TRBJ1-2; the D is unclear. V was shortened by 0 bases and J by 8 bases, with 22 bases between the two germline ends. Germline values: CDR1 LGHNA, CDR2 YSLEER. There are 17 residues in the CDR3. In DNA form, the CDR3 reads TGCGCCAGCAGCCAAGAGGTTACCTCCGGTCCGAGAAGAGGCTACACCTTC. As protein: CASSQEVTSGPRRGYTF.

This clonotype was counted many times. V is TRBV11-2 and J is TRBJ2-7; D not certain. The CDR3 consists of 15 residues. From germline, CDR1 is SGHAT and CDR2 FQNNGV. Trimming took off 0 bases at V and 2 bases at J, with 11 bases between the two ends. DNA of the CDR3: TGTGCCAGCAGCTTAGATGAGCAGGCAACCTACGAGCAGTACTTC. This translates into CASSLDEQATYEQYF.

This clonotype was found once. CDR3 bases: TGTGCCAGCAGCTTAGGTATGGGGCCAGAGACCCAGTTCTTC. Translated: CASSLGMGPETQFF. V and J are TRBV7-8 and TRBJ2-1, with D tentatively TRBD1 (5 bases). Per germline, CDR1 SGHVS and CDR2 FQNEAQ. This CDR3 comprises 14 residues. Between the trimmed V and J ends, which lost 1 base and 13 bases, there was a span of 17 bases.

A few counts support this clonotype. The J gene is TRBJ2-3, the V gene TRBV7-2; D unresolved. This CDR3 is built from 13 residues. CDR1 and CDR2 from the germline V gene are SGHTA and FQGNSA. The V gene lost 2 bases and the J gene lost 3 bases, with 6 bases spanning the gap. The CDR3 DNA reads as TGTGCCAGCAGCTTATTCATGACAGATACGCAGTATTTT. It encodes CASSLFMTDTQYF.

This clonotype was seen many times. This chain uses TRBV5-6 with TRBJ2-5; D might be TRBD2 (7 bases). Trimming stripped 1 base from V and 2 bases from J, with 24 bases between. Germline loops: CDR1 SGHDT, CDR2 YYEEEE. The CDR3 spans 19 residues. The CDR3 sequence is CASSLMGGARGNRQETQYF. The DNA of the CDR3 is TGTGCCAGCAGCTTGATGGGGGGGGCTAGAGGTAATCGACAAGAGACCCAGTACTTC. Together with reference TRBV5-6 and TRBJ2-5, the CDR3 gives the full variable domain: DAGVTQSPTHLIKTRGQQVTLRCSPKSGHDTVSWYQQALGQGPQFIFQYYEEEERQRGNFPDRFSGHQFPNYSSELNVNALLLGDSALYLCASSLMGGARGNRQETQYFGPGTRLLVL.

This clonotype was picked up many times. V is TRBV7-9 and J is TRBJ2-3; no firm D call. The germline V gene has CDR1 SEHNR and CDR2 FQNEAQ (reference sequence). Trimming left V 3 bases short and J 6 bases short, with 7 bases between. The CDR3 spans 12 residues. As DNA, the CDR3 is TGTGCCAGCAGCTTTAGCAGGGATACGCAGTATTTT. This gives the protein CASSFSRDTQYF.

The sample holds many counts of this clonotype. This clone may be a read error of a much larger clone one base away. The rearrangement joins TRBV2 to TRBJ2-4; D ambiguous. The DNA matches TRBJ2-7 better at its end, which makes the J call doubtful. The CDR3 is made up of 11 amino acids. From germline, CDR1 is SNHLY and CDR2 FYNNEI. CDR3 sequence: CASTDCAEQYF. CDR3 nucleotides: TGTGCCAGTACAGACTGCGCCGAGCAGTACTTC.

Many counts were recorded for this clonotype. This chain joins TRBV18 and TRBJ2-7, with TRBD2 as a possible D gene (5 bases). Germline V lookup: CDR1 KGHSH, CDR2 LQKENI. The ends were cut back, 5 bases at V and 1 base at J, with 24 bases in the middle. This CDR3 has 18 residues. This CDR3 reads CASSSIASQRGASYEQYF. The CDR3 DNA reads as TGTGCCAGCTCATCAATCGCTTCCCAACGGGGAGCGTCCTACGAGCAGTACTTC.

The rearrangement links TRBV7-3 to TRBJ2-1, with 7 positions matching TRBD2. From germline, CDR1 is SGHTA and CDR2 FQGTGA. J was trimmed by 2 bases and V by 5 bases; bases with no gene match: 12. This CDR3 region has 17 residues. The CDR3 sequence: CASSQGVAGDPYNEQFF. The DNA for the CDR3 is TGTGCCAGCAGCCAAGGCGTTGCGGGAGATCCCTACAATGAGCAGTTCTTC.

This clonotype was counted at least ten times. This sequence joins TRBV5-1 and TRBJ1-1; 8 positions agree with TRBD1. The CDR3 runs 14 residues. From germline, CDR1 is SGHRS and CDR2 YFSETQ. With V trimmed by 2 bases and J by 4 bases, 4 bases remained unmatched. CDR3 nucleotides: TGCGCCAGCAGCTTCAGGGGGCAGGGCACTGAAGCTTTCTTT. This sequence encodes CASSFRGQGTEAFF.

In this sample, this clonotype turned up many times. The rearrangement uses TRBV5-1 and TRBJ2-7; TRBD2 is a possible D gene (7 bases). Trimming cost V 4 bases and J 5 bases, with 16 bases left between them. The CDR3 is made up of 14 amino acids. CDR1 is SGHRS, CDR2 YFSETQ, per germline. The CDR3 coding sequence is TGCGCCAGCAGCCGGAGGGGGGGCGTCGACGAGCAGTACTTC. It specifies CASSRRGGVDEQYF.